The 28 T cell receptor beta chains below all came from one sample that was sequenced in a study of shared clonotypes between healthy human individuals (dated by TCRdb to 2020 to 2021). The library was produced with the immunoSEQ multiplex PCR assay. Sourced from immuneACCESS, this table was stored by TCRdb with only in-frame sequences that have V and J called. A share of the clones is absent; for the studies checked, an unresolved V gene accounts for under half, and the remainder has no known explanation. The sample table holds hundreds of thousands of clones, of which 90% to 98% were seen once. The ten largest make up about 0.25% of the sample. CD8 naive samples were CD45RO-negative cells positively selected for CCR7, giving a CD45RA+CCR7+ population that excluded TemRA cells. The sequenced sample was naive CD8+ T cells sorted from blood. The cell subset or site label of this sample denotes: CD45RA+CCR7+. The receptor set was obtained from a man aged 25 to 40 in good health.

The J gene is TRBJ2-7, the V gene TRBV7-9; D might be TRBD2 (6 bases). V lost 2 bases and J lost 5, with 19 bases in between. This CDR3 contains 16 residues. Germline CDR1 SEHNR, CDR2 FQNEAQ (reference sequence). Here the CDR3 reads CASSLIGWEVGDEQYF. For the CDR3, the DNA is TGTGCCAGCAGCTTAATCGGCTGGGAGGTCGGGGACGAGCAGTACTTC.

The V and J genes are TRBV28 and TRBJ2-7; TRBD2 matches 10 bases. Unmatched junction bases numbered 5, after V lost 6 bases and J lost 0 bases. The germline V gene encodes CDR1 MDHEN and CDR2 SYDVKM. The CDR3 runs 15 residues. The CDR3 region has the DNA TGTGCCAGCAGCAGACTAGCGGGCCTCTCCTACGAGCAGTACTTC. It specifies CASSRLAGLSYEQYF. The full variable domain, rest sourced from reference TRBV28 and TRBJ2-7, is DVKVTQSSRYLVKRTGEKVFLECVQDMDHENMFWYRQDPGLGLRLIYFSYDVKMKEKGDIPEGYSVSREKKERFSLILESASTNQTSMYLCASSRLAGLSYEQYFGPGTRLTVT.

The chain employs TRBV29-1 and TRBJ2-5, with 7 nucleotides matching TRBD2. V dropped 7 bases and J dropped 0; count of bases not matched to a gene: 5. The CDR3 is 13 amino acids. The germline CDR1 and CDR2 sequences are SQVTM and ANQGSEA. The DNA for the CDR3 is TGCAGCGCTAGGCTAGCGGACCAAGAGACCCAGTACTTC. It translates to CSARLADQETQYF.

The V gene is TRBV10-1, the J gene TRBJ2-1, with 12 bases fitting TRBD2. V gave up 3 bases and J gave up 7 bases; unmatched junction bases: 7. Germline values: CDR1 WNHNN, CDR2 SYGVQD (reference sequence). The CDR3 covers 16 residues. CDR3 nucleotide sequence: TGCGCCAGCAGTGATCCGAGACTAGCGGGGGCAAATGAGCAGTTCTTC. Encoded protein: CASSDPRLAGANEQFF.

A single count supports this clone. This chain uses TRBV7-8 with TRBJ2-7; 14 nucleotides match TRBD2. CDR1 is SGHVS and CDR2 is FQNEAQ in the germline V gene. This CDR3 spans 19 amino acids. Germline trimming cut 3 bases from V and 2 bases from J; bases unmatched to any gene: 12. CDR3 coding DNA: TGTGCCAGCAGCTTCAGACTAGCGGGAGGGCCTTTTGATACCTACGAGCAGTACTTC. Protein sequence: CASSFRLAGGPFDTYEQYF. The variable domain in full, completed from reference TRBV7-8 and TRBJ2-7, reads GAGVSQSPRYKVAKRGQDVALRCDPISGHVSLFWYQQALGQGPEFLTYFQNEAQLDKSGLPSDRFFAERPEGSVSTLKIQRTQQEDSAVYLCASSFRLAGGPFDTYEQYFGPGTRLTVT.

V is TRBV25-1 and J is TRBJ2-5; TRBD1 matches 9 bases. The CDR3 is 16 amino acids. Germline V gives CDR1 MGHDK, CDR2 SYGVNS. The V gene end was trimmed by 1 base and the J gene end by 5 bases; junction bases not matched to a gene: 8. The CDR3 loop reads CASSEFLGQGFETQYF. For the CDR3, the DNA is TGTGCCAGCAGTGAATTCTTGGGACAGGGTTTCGAGACCCAGTACTTC.

Here the CDR3 reads CASSPRGPNRVPTEAFF. Here the CDR3 DNA reads TGTGCCAGCAGCCCCCGGGGACCGAACAGGGTCCCCACTGAAGCTTTCTTT. The chain joins TRBV7-8 to TRBJ1-1, with a weak D call TRBD1 (6 bases). From germline, CDR1 is SGHVS and CDR2 FQNEAQ. This CDR3 contains 17 residues. Trimming cost V 5 bases and J 4 bases, with 23 bases left between them.

The chain uses TRBV7-9 and TRBJ2-7, with 7 bases matching TRBD1. With 5 bases clipped from V and 5 bases from J, the junction kept 9 bases outside the gene matches. Germline CDR1 reads SEHNR; CDR2 reads FQNEAQ (reference sequence). This CDR3 is built from 14 residues. The CDR3 spells CASSRNRGAHEQYF. As DNA, the CDR3 is TGTGCCAGCAGCCGGAACAGGGGAGCCCACGAGCAGTACTTC.

This clone has just one count. Other DNA sequences in this specimen translate into the identical CDR3. CDR3 coding DNA: TGTGCCAGCAGCTTAAGTGGAGGGGAGACCCAGTACTTC. Protein sequence: CASSLSGGETQYF. The chain employs TRBV7-3 and TRBJ2-5, with a tentative D call TRBD2 (6 bases). Germline V gene sequence: CDR1 SGHTA, CDR2 FQGTGA. The CDR3 extends over 13 amino acids. V was pared by 1 base and J by 5 bases, with 8 bases between.

The chain has TRBV28 and TRBJ1-2; TRBD1 matches 7 bases. The junction had 10 bases not matched to a gene; V was cut back by 3 bases and J by 6 bases. The CDR3 consists of 15 residues. Germline assignment: CDR1 MDHEN and CDR2 SYDVKM. The CDR3: CASSLGEQGRDGYTF. Written as DNA, the CDR3 is TGTGCCAGCAGTTTGGGGGAACAGGGGAGAGATGGCTACACCTTC.

Turning to this clone: Additional DNA sequences in this sample encode the identical CDR3. V gene TRBV9 combines with J gene TRBJ1-1; D remains unclear. Germline values: CDR1 SGDLS, CDR2 YYNGEE. Trimming shortened V by 3 bases and J by 2 bases, and 8 bases separated the two germline ends. The CDR3 is 13 amino acids. The CDR3 nucleotides read TGTGCCAGCAGCGAGGGCGGTAACACTGAAGCTTTCTTT. Its translation is CASSEGGNTEAFF.

This sequence joins TRBV28 and TRBJ2-7, with 7 nucleotides matching TRBD1. Trimming at V came to 6 bases and at J to 4 bases, leaving 3 bases not matched to a gene. This CDR3 has 12 residues. CDR1 MDHEN and CDR2 SYDVKM come from the germline V gene. CDR3 DNA sequence: TGTGCCAGCAGCAAACAGGGGTACGAGCAGTACTTC. Its translation: CASSKQGYEQYF.

Concerning this clone: The same CDR3 can be traced to other DNA sequences in this sample. In DNA, the CDR3 is TGTGCCAGCAGCTTTGGGGGGTCCTACGAGCAGTACTTC. Its protein product is CASSFGGSYEQYF. V usage is TRBV11-2 and J usage is TRBJ2-7; D perhaps matches TRBD2 (6 bases). CDR1 is SGHAT, CDR2 FQNNGV, per germline. CDR3 length: 13 residues. V dropped 3 bases and J dropped 1 base, with 7 bases sitting between them.

The chain is built from TRBV27 and TRBJ2-3; the match to TRBD2 covers 7 bases. J gave up 6 bases and V 6 bases, and 9 bases lay outside the gene matches. The CDR3 loop spans 14 amino acids. The germline gives CDR1 MNHEY, CDR2 SMNVEV (reference sequence). The CDR3 bases are TGTGCCAGCAGAGCGGGAAACAACATGGATACGCAGTATTTT. Protein sequence: CASRAGNNMDTQYF.

The chain recombines TRBV27 with TRBJ2-7, with 9 positions matching TRBD1. Germline V gives CDR1 MNHEY, CDR2 SMNVEV (reference sequence). This CDR3 region has 15 residues. Trimming at V came to 3 bases and at J to 3 bases, leaving 6 bases not matched to a gene. CDR3 sequence reads: CASSLAGTGIYEQYF. CDR3 nucleotide sequence: TGTGCCAGCAGTTTGGCCGGGACAGGGATCTACGAGCAGTACTTC.

This chain connects TRBV27 to TRBJ2-1; maybe TRBD1 (7 bases). Germline loops: CDR1 MNHEY, CDR2 SMNVEV (reference sequence). V lost 6 bases and J lost 7, with 25 bases in between. CDR3 size: 17 residues. The CDR3 loop reads CASSLSPGTVRGNEQFF. The CDR3 region has the DNA TGTGCCAGCAGCCTTTCCCCCGGGACAGTACGGGGGAATGAGCAGTTCTTC.

The J gene is TRBJ2-7, the V gene TRBV28, with TRBD2 as a possible D gene (6 bases). This CDR3 contains 15 residues. The germline V and J ends were trimmed by 5 bases and 0 bases, with 14 bases remaining between them. Germline CDR1 is MDHEN and CDR2 is SYDVKM. The CDR3 DNA follows: TGTGCCAGCAGTGTGAACCGGGACTTCTCCTACGAGCAGTACTTC. It yields the protein CASSVNRDFSYEQYF.

The rearrangement uses TRBV10-3 and TRBJ2-7; maybe TRBD2 (6 bases). There are 11 residues in the CDR3. The ends were cut back, 8 bases at V and 5 bases at J, with 10 bases in the middle. Germline assignment: CDR1 ENHRY and CDR2 SYGVKD. The CDR3 DNA follows: TGTGCCATCGGGGGGTCCCACGAGCAGTACTTC. Protein: CAIGGSHEQYF.

The genes are TRBV29-1 and TRBJ2-7, with 8 bases matching TRBD1. The CDR3 covers 13 residues. The V segment lost 6 bases and the J segment 6 bases; nucleotides outside the gene matches: 10. Germline-derived CDR1 and CDR2 are SQVTM and ANQGSEA. The DNA for the CDR3 is TGCAGCGTCGATGACAGGGGACGGCGCGAGCAGTACTTC. Encoded protein: CSVDDRGRREQYF.

This sequence joins TRBV4-1 and TRBJ2-1; TRBD2 matches at 11 bases. The CDR3 is 16 residues long. Germline V lookup: CDR1 MGHRA, CDR2 YSYEKL. J lost 3 bases, V lost 4 bases, and 5 bases had no gene match. CDR3 amino acids: CASSLLAGDLYNEQFF. The CDR3 bases are TGCGCCAGCAGCCTACTAGCGGGAGACCTCTACAATGAGCAGTTCTTC.

The V gene is TRBV5-1, the J gene TRBJ2-3, with 8 bases identical to TRBD2. The CDR3 covers 16 residues. Unmatched junction bases numbered 11, after V lost 4 bases and J lost 4 bases. Looked up from germline, CDR1 is SGHRS and CDR2 is YFSETQ. Here the CDR3 reads CASSPGRATISDTQYF. CDR3 nucleotide sequence: TGCGCCAGCAGCCCCGGGAGGGCCACGATTTCAGATACGCAGTATTTT.

The chain combines TRBV29-1 with TRBJ2-2; 9 bases match TRBD2. Per the germline V gene, CDR1 is SQVTM and CDR2 is ANQGSEA. V trimming: 3 bases; J trimming: 3 bases; junction bases outside the gene matches: 8. The CDR3 sequence is 16 residues long. CDR3 region: CSVEGREGAYTGELFF. The CDR3, as DNA: TGCAGCGTTGAGGGGCGGGAGGGAGCTTACACCGGGGAGCTGTTTTTT.

This clone was seen a single time. The chain employs TRBV6-4 and TRBJ1-1; D uncertain. V was pared by 4 bases and J by 1 base, with 7 bases between. The V gene's germline CDR1 is MRHNA and CDR2 SNTAGT. CDR3 length equals 13 residues. DNA for the CDR3: TGTGCCAGCAGTGTAAAGGGGAACACTGAAGCTTTCTTT. This sequence encodes CASSVKGNTEAFF.

The chain combines TRBV10-3 with TRBJ2-1; D not resolved. Germline lookup yields CDR1 ENHRY and CDR2 SYGVKD. V was pared by 3 bases and J by 2 bases, with 8 bases between. The CDR3 is 14 amino acids. CDR3 sequence reads: CAISDVTPYNEQFF. CDR3 sequence (DNA): TGTGCCATCAGTGATGTGACCCCCTACAATGAGCAGTTCTTC.

The V and J genes are TRBV6-5 and TRBJ1-2; D is unclear. Germline assignment: CDR1 MNHEY and CDR2 SVGAGI. The V gene lost 6 bases and the J gene lost 4 bases, with 15 bases spanning the gap. This CDR3 region has 14 residues. The CDR3 DNA reads TGTGCCAGCAGCCCCCCGGACGGCTTCTATGGCTACACCTTC. It is translated as CASSPPDGFYGYTF.

Turning to this clone: Other nucleotide sequences in the sample specify the same CDR3. The J gene is TRBJ2-7, the V gene TRBV27, with TRBD1 matching over 7 bases. Losses at the gene ends were 6 bases for V and 4 bases for J; bases not matched to a gene: 6. Germline V gene data show CDR1 as MNHEY and CDR2 as SMNVEV (reference sequence). The CDR3 consists of 13 residues. The CDR3 DNA follows: TGTGCCAGCAGCTCGGGACAGTTGTACGAGCAGTACTTC. This gives the protein CASSSGQLYEQYF.

The rearrangement uses TRBV11-2 and TRBJ2-2; 7 bases agree with TRBD2. The germline V gene encodes CDR1 SGHAT and CDR2 FQNNGV. There are 14 residues in the CDR3. V lost 3 bases, J lost 7 bases, and 5 bases stayed unmatched. CDR3: CASSLGEGGGELFF. DNA for the CDR3: TGTGCCAGCAGCTTGGGGGAGGGAGGCGGGGAGCTGTTTTTT.

This clone was seen once. The chain employs TRBV2 and TRBJ2-2, with unresolved D. CDR1 SNHLY and CDR2 FYNNEI come from the germline V gene. The CDR3 is 13 amino acids. With 1 base removed from V and 5 bases from J, the gap between germline ends came to 5 bases. This CDR3 reads CASSEVVTGELFF. The CDR3 bases are TGTGCCAGCAGTGAAGTAGTAACCGGGGAGCTGTTTTTT.